The 16 T cell receptor beta chains reported below all come from one sample, sequenced in a study of blood T cell repertoires in COVID-19 (dated by TCRdb to about 2020). The library was obtained by the immunoSEQ multiplex PCR assay. TCRdb took over this immuneACCESS table, retaining in-frame rearrangements with V and J assigned. Such tables are incomplete; in checked studies, under half of the missing clones stem from an unresolved V gene, and the remainder is unexplained. Recorded for this sample are 50,000 to 60,000 clones; roughly 80% of them occurred a single time. The leading ten clones occupy roughly 5.8% of the sample. Sequences were obtained from peripheral blood. The receptor set was obtained from a human donor in a cohort sampled during active or convalescent COVID-19.

The rearrangement links TRBV14 to TRBJ2-5, with 9 positions matching TRBD2. This CDR3 is 17 amino acids long. CDR1 and CDR2 (germline): SGHDN, FVKESK. V was pared by 4 bases and J by 4 bases, with 13 bases of the junction left unmatched. CDR3 sequence: CASSPWTSVWGGETQYF. In DNA, the CDR3 is TGTGCCAGCAGCCCCTGGACTAGCGTTTGGGGAGGAGAGACCCAGTACTTC.

This chain links TRBV6-5 with TRBJ2-5, with TRBD2 matching over 10 bases. The germline gives CDR1 MNHEY, CDR2 SVGAGI. This CDR3 has 15 residues. V lost 11 bases and J lost 5; bases outside the gene matches: 14. CDR3 residues: CAGGLGLANGETQYF. CDR3 in DNA: TGTGCCGGGGGGTTGGGACTAGCGAACGGTGAGACCCAGTACTTC.

The genes are TRBV18 and TRBJ1-3; D call uncertain. Looked up from germline, CDR1 is KGHSH and CDR2 is LQKENI. This CDR3 has 15 residues. Trimming took 1 base from V and 2 from J, leaving 9 bases between them. The DNA of the CDR3 is TGTGCCAGCTCACCACGCGAGGGAGCTGGAAACACCATATATTTT. It yields the protein CASSPREGAGNTIYF.

This chain uses TRBV9 with TRBJ2-3, with 10 bases matching TRBD2. The CDR3 length is 16 residues. V trimming: 0 bases; J trimming: 1 base; junction bases outside the gene matches: 2. Germline lookup yields CDR1 SGDLS and CDR2 YYNGEE. CDR3 sequence reads: CASSVGLAGGTDTQYF. CDR3 bases: TGTGCCAGCAGCGTAGGCCTAGCGGGGGGCACAGATACGCAGTATTTT.

This clone occurred once. The V gene is TRBV2, the J gene TRBJ1-1; D is uncertain. CDR1 SNHLY and CDR2 FYNNEI come from the germline V gene. V was trimmed by 2 bases and J by 1 base, leaving 5 bases between them. This CDR3 comprises 13 residues. CDR3 in amino acids: CASSERGNTEAFF. CDR3 DNA sequence: TGTGCCAGCAGTGAACGGGGGAACACTGAAGCTTTCTTT.

The V and J genes are TRBV7-9 and TRBJ1-1; D perhaps matches TRBD1 (6 bases). Looked up from germline, CDR1 is SEHNR and CDR2 is FQNEAQ (reference sequence). The germline V and J ends were trimmed by 5 bases and 4 bases, with 14 bases remaining between them. The length of the CDR3 is 14 residues. CDR3 protein: CASSMGHDTTEAFF. DNA of the CDR3: TGTGCCAGCAGCATGGGACACGATACCACTGAAGCTTTCTTT.

The chain couples TRBV7-2 to TRBJ2-3, with D perhaps TRBD2 (5 bases). V lost 2 bases to trimming and J lost 4 bases, with 13 bases between them. The germline V gene has CDR1 SGHTA and CDR2 FQGNSA. The CDR3 runs to 15 residues. The CDR3 here is CASSLSLAGPDTQYF. The CDR3 DNA follows: TGTGCCAGCAGCTTAAGTCTAGCAGGCCCAGATACGCAGTATTTT.

By its share, this clone is medium-sized (0.01 to 0.1%). The chain employs TRBV5-4 and TRBJ2-2; 7 bases are shared with TRBD2. Germline values: CDR1 SGHNT, CDR2 YYREEE (reference sequence). Trimming cost V 4 bases and J 4 bases; bases outside gene matches: 7. The CDR3 is 15 amino acids. The CDR3: CASSPVGGVTGELFF. The CDR3 nucleotides read TGTGCCAGCAGCCCGGTGGGGGGGGTCACCGGGGAGCTGTTTTTT.

The chain combines TRBV19 with TRBJ1-5, with 11 bases aligning to TRBD1. From germline, CDR1 is LNHDA and CDR2 SQIVND (reference sequence). This CDR3 contains 15 residues. J lost 4 bases, V lost 5 bases, and 4 bases had no gene match. The CDR3 region has the DNA TGTGCCAGTAGTTGGGGGGACAGGGGGAATCAGCCCCAGCATTTT. Its translation: CASSWGDRGNQPQHF.

The rearrangement joins TRBV12-3 or TRBV12-4 to TRBJ2-5; TRBD1 is a possible D gene (6 bases). CDR3 length: 13 residues. The germline V and J ends were trimmed by 6 bases and 2 bases, with 10 bases remaining between them. The CDR3, as DNA: TGTGCCAGCAGCTGGACAGTTCAAGAGACCCAGTACTTC. Residues: CASSWTVQETQYF.

The V call is TRBV9, the J call TRBJ2-5; 7 bases fit TRBD2. The CDR3 covers 14 residues. V dropped 3 bases and J dropped 3; count of bases not matched to a gene: 5. CDR1 and CDR2 from the germline V gene are SGDLS and YYNGEE. Here the CDR3 DNA reads TGTGCCAGCAGCGCCGGGGGGAGGGAAGAGACCCAGTACTTC. Its translation is CASSAGGREETQYF.

The rearrangement uses TRBV6-2 or TRBV6-3 and TRBJ2-7, with a tentative D call TRBD1 (6 bases). V shed 2 bases and J shed 7 bases, with 15 bases lying between them. This CDR3 is 14 amino acids long. Germline assignment: CDR1 MNHEY and CDR2 SVGEGT. The CDR3 reads CASSYDGTPLEQYF. In DNA, the CDR3 is TGTGCCAGCAGTTACGACGGGACACCGTTAGAGCAGTACTTC.

This clone was recorded only once. The chain combines TRBV5-6 with TRBJ2-7; 7 bases fit TRBD2. The ends lost 7 bases at V and 4 bases at J; junction bases unmatched: 8. This CDR3 comprises 13 residues. Looked up from germline, CDR1 is SGHDT and CDR2 is YYEEEE. This CDR3 is CASDRRGGYEQYF. The CDR3 bases are TGTGCCAGCGATCGACGCGGGGGTTACGAGCAGTACTTC.

The count of this clone is one. V gene TRBV18 combines with J gene TRBJ1-6; no firm D call. The CDR3 loop spans 14 amino acids. V was clipped by 1 base and J by 7 bases, with 8 bases between them. The germline gives CDR1 KGHSH, CDR2 LQKENI. The CDR3 DNA sequence: TGTGCCAGCTCACCACAGGACTTAAATTCACCCCTCCACTTT. Its translation is CASSPQDLNSPLHF.

This clone showed up just once. The chain joins TRBV18 to TRBJ1-3; a possible D gene is TRBD1 (5 bases). The CDR3 is 17 residues long. V was cut by 3 bases and J by 5 bases, with 20 bases left in between. Per germline, CDR1 KGHSH and CDR2 LQKENI. CDR3 protein: CASSPPDSGAGRNTIYF. The CDR3, as DNA: TGTGCCAGCTCACCGCCCGATAGTGGTGCAGGGCGAAACACCATATATTTT.

Comment on this clone: The germline gene is not matched at one end of the junction; a read error may be the cause. This CDR3 reads CATTIDRTWDF. The CDR3 nucleotides are TGTGCCACCACCATAGACAGGACGTGGGACTTC. The genes are TRBV24-1 and TRBJ2-4; D may be TRBD1 (6 bases). CDR3 length equals 11 residues. The germline CDR1 and CDR2 sequences are KGHDR and SFDVKD.